A selection of T cell receptor beta chains follows, all from one sample in a study of siplizumab effects on memory and regulatory T cells. Assay used: immunoSEQ multiplex PCR; TCRdb lists only in-frame clones, some missing. Among over 80,000 clones listed, just under 95% were seen once. What was sequenced was non-Treg CD4+ T cells sorted from blood. These receptors all stem from a human donor in good health. CDR3s include the opening cysteine and the closing phenylalanine or tryptophan. D genes are given only for firm matches. Some rows have no size entry. The others give once, few or many, or a class for an expanded clone.

-	-	TRBV27	TRBJ1-4	TGTGCCAGCAGAAGAACAGGGCCTCTAGTGGAAAAACTGTTTTTT	CASRRTGPLVEKLFF
-	-	TRBV27	TRBJ1-1	TGTGCCAGCTGGCCGTTGGGGGGGGACACTGAAGCTTTCTTT	CASWPLGGDTEAFF
TRBD2	-	TRBV4-1	TRBJ2-7	TGCGCCAGCAGCCAAGGGACTAGCGGGAGTTCCTTTAACTCCTACGAGCAGTACTTC	CASSQGTSGSSFNSYEQYF
-	-	TRBV13	TRBJ2-7	TGTGCCAGCAGCGGGGGGAGACGCTCTAGCGAGCAGTACTTC	CASSGGRRSSEQYF
-	-	TRBV11-2	TRBJ2-1	TGTGCCAGCAGCTTCGGACTCTCCTACAATGAGCAGTTCTTC	CASSFGLSYNEQFF
TRBD1	-	TRBV28	TRBJ1-4	TGTGCCATCGGGACAGGGGGTGAAAAACTGTTTTTT	CAIGTGGEKLFF
-	-	TRBV5-6	TRBJ2-3	TGTGCCAGCAGCTTGGGAGGCAGGGGGGGCACAGATACGCAGTATTTT	CASSLGGRGGTDTQYF
TRBD1	-	TRBV5-1	TRBJ1-3	TGCGCCAGCAGCTCCACACAGTCGACAGGGACGGACACCATATATTTT	CASSSTQSTGTDTIYF
TRBD1	-	TRBV6-5	TRBJ2-7	TGTGCCAGCAGTTACCTCCGCAGGGGGTGGTCCGAGCAGTACTTC	CASSYLRRGWSEQYF
-	-	TRBV5-4	TRBJ2-7	TGTGCCAGCAGCTTATACGGGCCTACCTACGAGCAGTACTTC	CASSLYGPTYEQYF
-	-	TRBV30	TRBJ1-2	TGTGCCTGGGGAAATTACAGGGAAGGCGGCTACACCTTC	CAWGNYREGGYTF
-	-	TRBV27	TRBJ2-7	TGTGCCAGCAGTCTTATGGGGGCTTTTATGAACGAGCAGTACTTC	CASSLMGAFMNEQYF
-	-	TRBV5-8	TRBJ1-5	TGTGCCAGCAGCTTGGGAGGACTCTTCAATCAGCCCCAGCATTTT	CASSLGGLFNQPQHF
-	-	TRBV5-1	TRBJ2-2	TGCGCCAGCAGCTCACAGCCCACCGGGGAGCTGTTTTTT	CASSSQPTGELFF
-	-	TRBV7-9	TRBJ2-1	TGTGCCAGCAGCTTACGGCCAAACAATGAGCAGTTCTTC	CASSLRPNNEQFF
-	once	TRBV6-5	TRBJ2-7	TGTGCCAGCAGGGGGACGGCCTACGAGCAGTACTTC	CASRGTAYEQYF
-	-	TRBV28	TRBJ1-2	TGTGCCAGCAGTTTCAAACAGACCTATGGCTACACCTTC	CASSFKQTYGYTF
TRBD2	-	TRBV30	TRBJ2-3	TGTGCCTGGAGGCCCCAGGTAGCGGGAGTCGCAGATACGCAGTATTTT	CAWRPQVAGVADTQYF
-	-	TRBV5-6	TRBJ2-3	TGTGCCAGCAGCTTGTCGAGGTACACAGATACGCAGTATTTT	CASSLSRYTDTQYF
-	-	TRBV5-1	TRBJ2-2	TGCGCCAGCAGCTTGAGGGGGAACACCGGGGAGCTGTTTTTT	CASSLRGNTGELFF
TRBD1	-	TRBV10-1	TRBJ2-7	TGCGCCGTAAGAGGTAGCCGACAGGGGGCGCAGCGTGGTCCTTACTACGAGCAGTACTTC	CAVRGSRQGAQRGPYYEQYF
TRBD2	once	TRBV9	TRBJ2-3	TGTGCCAGCAGCCCCGGACTAGCGCCTAGCACAGATACGCAGTATTTT	CASSPGLAPSTDTQYF
-	-	TRBV12-5	TRBJ1-1	TGTGCTAGTGGTCCGTACACTGAAGCTTTCTTT	CASGPYTEAFF
TRBD1	-	TRBV6-5	TRBJ1-1	TGTGCCAGCAGTCCCCGGGACAGGTTGAACACTGAAGCTTTCTTT	CASSPRDRLNTEAFF
-	-	TRBV27	TRBJ2-2	TGTGCCAGCAGCCGCAGGGAGAACACCGGGGAGCTGTTTTTT	CASSRRENTGELFF
-	-	TRBV18	TRBJ1-1	TGTGCCAGCTCACCAATCCCGCGACACAACCCGAACACTGAAGCTTTCTTT	CASSPIPRHNPNTEAFF
TRBD2	-	TRBV30	TRBJ2-7	TGTGCCTGGAGTGCCTGGGGGGGTTGGTCCTACGAGCAGTACTTC	CAWSAWGGWSYEQYF
-	-	TRBV27	TRBJ2-1	TGTGCCAGCAGCCCCTGGGGGAAGGGAGAGGGCAATGAGCAGTTCTTC	CASSPWGKGEGNEQFF
-	-	TRBV27	TRBJ2-6	TGTGCCAGCAGTTTATACGGGGGTACTGGGGCCAACGTCCTGACTTTC	CASSLYGGTGANVLTF
-	-	TRBV27	TRBJ2-3	TGTGCCAGCAGTACAATGCAGGGTGGGGGCACAGATACGCAGTATTTT	CASSTMQGGGTDTQYF
-	-	TRBV7-2	TRBJ1-5	TGTGCCAGCAGCCTACAGACAGGATATAGCAATCAGCCCCAGCATTTT	CASSLQTGYSNQPQHF
-	-	TRBV27	TRBJ2-7	TGTGCCAGCAGTTTATTGTTTTTCTGGGGGAATTACGAGCAGTACTTC	CASSLLFFWGNYEQYF
-	-	TRBV19	TRBJ2-1	TGTGCCAGTAGTATAGCTGCCCGGGCCGAGCAGTTCTTC	CASSIAARAEQFF
-	-	TRBV10-3	TRBJ2-7	TGTGCCACCCACCTCGGGGGGACACAGGATTCCTACGAGCAGTACTTC	CATHLGGTQDSYEQYF
-	-	TRBV7-9	TRBJ1-4	TGTGCCAGCAGCAGTAAGAAGGGGGGAACTAATGAAAAACTGTTTTTT	CASSSKKGGTNEKLFF
-	-	TRBV5-1	TRBJ2-3	TGCGCCAGCAGCTTGGATTCTGCTGTGGGGACAGATACGCAGTATTTT	CASSLDSAVGTDTQYF
TRBD1	once	TRBV6-5	TRBJ1-5	TGTGCCAGCAGTCCTAGACAGGGGAATCAGCCCCAGCATTTT	CASSPRQGNQPQHF
TRBD1	-	TRBV27	TRBJ1-2	TGTGCCAGCAGCCCCGGGACAGGCTATGGCTACACCTTC	CASSPGTGYGYTF
-	-	TRBV19	TRBJ2-6	TGTGCCAGTAACTCGCCCGCCCTCTCTGGGGCCAACGTCCTGACTTTC	CASNSPALSGANVLTF
TRBD2	-	TRBV19	TRBJ2-1	TGTGCCAGTAAGCGGGATACGAGCTCCTACAATGAGCAGTTCTTC	CASKRDTSSYNEQFF
-	-	TRBV28	TRBJ2-1	TGTGTAACCGGGGTAAGCTCCTACAATGAGCAGTTCTTC	CVTGVSSYNEQFF
-	-	TRBV7-3	TRBJ2-7	TGTGCCAGCAGCTTGGAGAAAGGCTACGAGCAGTACTTC	CASSLEKGYEQYF
-	-	TRBV2	TRBJ1-3	TGTGCCAGCAGTGAAATAGGCTCTGGAAACACCATATATTTT	CASSEIGSGNTIYF
-	-	TRBV11-2	TRBJ2-7	TGTGCCAGCAGCTCAGGGGCTACCTACGAGCAGTACTTC	CASSSGATYEQYF
-	-	TRBV6-5	TRBJ1-1	TGTGCCAGCAATCTAAGGTGGGGGGGAAACACTGAAGCTTTCTTT	CASNLRWGGNTEAFF
-	-	TRBV5-1	TRBJ1-4	TGCGCCAGCTATCGACCTCAGAGGGTGAAGGGTGAAAAACTGTTTTTT	CASYRPQRVKGEKLFF
-	-	TRBV28	TRBJ2-3	TGTGCCAGCAGAGACCACTCAGCGGATACGCAGTATTTT	CASRDHSADTQYF
TRBD1	-	TRBV27	TRBJ1-2	TGTGCCAGCAGCCCAAACGGACAGGGAATCTATGGCTACACCTTC	CASSPNGQGIYGYTF
TRBD1	-	TRBV11-2	TRBJ1-1	TGTGCCAGCAGCTTAGAGGACACAGGGGTATCTTTCTTT	CASSLEDTGVSFF
TRBD2	-	TRBV5-1	TRBJ2-5	TGCGCCAGCAGCAAGGGACTAGCGGGAGGTTCAGAGACCCAGTACTTC	CASSKGLAGGSETQYF
-	-	TRBV2	TRBJ2-1	TGTGCCAGCAGTGCGGACAATGAGCAGTTCTTC	CASSADNEQFF
-	once	TRBV18	TRBJ2-5	TGTGCCAGCTCACCCACCGGACCCCGAGAGACCCAGTACTTC	CASSPTGPRETQYF